These 14 T cell receptor beta chains originate from one sample sequenced in a study of OX40 agonist ivuxolimab in advanced cancers. Assay: immunoSEQ multiplex PCR; the TCRdb copy retains only in-frame clones and omits some. The sample lists tens of thousands of clones, 85% to 90% occurring once. Source: CD4+ or CD8+ T cells sorted from blood, taken in a trial of the OX40 agonist ivuxolimab. These receptors originate from an adult with an advanced solid tumor such as melanoma, head and neck, liver or kidney cancer.

The chain is built from TRBV28 and TRBJ2-2, with 7 positions matching TRBD1. The CDR3 totals 16 residues. Germline V lookup: CDR1 MDHEN, CDR2 SYDVKM. V lost 5 bases, J lost 5 bases, and 11 bases stayed unmatched. CDR3 sequence: CASSVIKGAETGELFF. CDR3 bases: TGTGCCAGCAGTGTCATAAAGGGGGCAGAGACCGGGGAGCTGTTTTTT. The variable domain in full, completed from reference TRBV28 and TRBJ2-2, reads DVKVTQSSRYLVKRTGEKVFLECVQDMDHENMFWYRQDPGLGLRLIYFSYDVKMKEKGDIPEGYSVSREKKERFSLILESASTNQTSMYLCASSVIKGAETGELFFGEGSRLTVL.

The J gene is TRBJ1-1, the V gene TRBV11-2; no reliable D call. The CDR3 runs 13 residues. In germline, CDR1 is SGHAT, CDR2 FQNNGV. V was cut by 1 base and J by 4 bases, with 7 bases left in between. For the CDR3, the DNA is TGTGCCAGCAGCTTAGTTTCTGGCACTGAAGCTTTCTTT. Protein: CASSLVSGTEAFF.

The V and J genes are TRBV21-1 and TRBJ1-2; no DNA check was done on the table's D call, TRBD1. TRBV21-1 corresponds to a pseudogene. The CDR3 length is 16 residues. The chain's CDR3 is CASRGIQGYKDYGYTF. CDR3 DNA: TGTGCCAGCAGAGGCATCCAGGGGTATAAGGACTATGGCTACACCTTC.

The rearrangement joins TRBV11-2 to TRBJ2-4; unclear D gene. CDR1 SGHAT and CDR2 FQNNGV come from the germline V gene. Trimming took off 4 bases at V and 7 bases at J, with 20 bases between the two ends. The CDR3 totals 16 residues. The CDR3: CASSSRLGTLGNIQYF. The CDR3 DNA reads TGTGCCAGCAGCTCCCGCTTGGGAACCTTAGGGAACATTCAGTACTTC.

The rearrangement links TRBV27 to TRBJ2-7; a weak D match, TRBD1 (5 bases). Per germline, CDR1 MNHEY and CDR2 SMNVEV (reference sequence). The CDR3 covers 14 residues. Trimming left V 7 bases short and J 2 bases short, with 15 bases between. The chain's CDR3 is CASKIQGNPYEQYF. The DNA for the CDR3 is TGTGCCAGCAAAATCCAGGGTAATCCCTACGAGCAGTACTTC.

This chain connects TRBV20-1 to TRBJ2-7; D unresolved. The CDR3 is made up of 11 amino acids. Germline lookup yields CDR1 DFQATT and CDR2 SNEGSKA (reference sequence). Deletions cut 0 bases from V and 4 bases from J, with 4 bases between. CDR3 amino acids: CSARDQYEQYF. The CDR3 DNA reads as TGCAGTGCTAGAGACCAATACGAGCAGTACTTC.

This chain uses TRBV4-2 with TRBJ2-2; D remains unclear. CDR3 length: 16 amino acids. Germline CDR1 LGHNA, CDR2 YNFKEQ. Trimming shortened V by 1 base and J by 3 bases, and 12 bases separated the two germline ends. The DNA of the CDR3 is TGTGCCAGCAGCCAAGGAAGCGTAATTTACACCGGGGAGCTGTTTTTT. This codes for CASSQGSVIYTGELFF.

The chain uses TRBV11-2 and TRBJ2-5; TRBD2 might be the D (5 bases). The CDR3 length is 14 residues. Germline lookup yields CDR1 SGHAT and CDR2 FQNNGV. Trimming cost V 2 bases and J 4 bases, with 11 bases left between them. This CDR3 is CASSLPAVIETQYF. The CDR3 DNA reads TGTGCCAGCAGCTTACCAGCGGTAATAGAGACCCAGTACTTC. Full variable domain (missing parts from reference TRBV11-2 and TRBJ2-5): EAGVAQSPRYKIIEKRQSVAFWCNPISGHATLYWYQQILGQGPKLLIQFQNNGVVDDSQLPKDRFSAERLKGVDSTLKIQPAKLEDSAVYLCASSLPAVIETQYFGPGTRLLVL.

This sequence joins TRBV6-1 and TRBJ1-1; D is possibly TRBD1 (5 bases). The germline V gene encodes CDR1 MNHNS and CDR2 SASEGT. This CDR3 has 15 residues. Deletions cut 3 bases from V and 3 bases from J, with 14 bases between. DNA of the CDR3: TGTGCCAGCAGTGAGCAGGGCAGACCTTACACTGAAGCTTTCTTT. It specifies CASSEQGRPYTEAFF.

The rearrangement links TRBV9 to TRBJ1-1; 8 positions agree with TRBD1. CDR1 and CDR2 (germline): SGDLS, YYNGEE. This CDR3 region has 16 residues. V shed 0 bases and J 3 bases; nucleotides not matched to a gene: 7. CDR3 region: CASSVAADRVDTEAFF. The CDR3 DNA is TGTGCCAGCAGCGTAGCAGCGGACAGGGTTGACACTGAAGCTTTCTTT. The full variable domain, completed using reference TRBV9 and TRBJ1-1, is DSGVTQTPKHLITATGQRVTLRCSPRSGDLSVYWYQQSLDQGLQFLIQYYNGEERAKGNILERFSAQQFPDLHSELNLSSLELGDSALYFCASSVAADRVDTEAFFGQGTRLTVV.

This clone was seen only a few times. J is TRBJ2-2 and V is TRBV7-9; no definite D call. The CDR3 contains 14 residues. V was shortened by 5 bases and J by 4 bases, with 11 bases between the two germline ends. CDR1 and CDR2 (germline): SEHNR, FQNEAQ (reference sequence). CDR3 loop: CASSSPAPTGELFF. The CDR3 coding sequence is TGTGCCAGCAGCAGCCCAGCGCCCACCGGGGAGCTGTTTTTT. Full variable domain (missing parts from reference TRBV7-9 and TRBJ2-2): DTGVSQNPRHKITKRGQNVTFRCDPISEHNRLYWYRQTLGQGPEFLTYFQNEAQLEKSRLLSDRFSAERPKGSFSTLEIQRTEQGDSAMYLCASSSPAPTGELFFGEGSRLTVL.

The CDR3 protein is CASSPGRAAYGYTF. The CDR3, as DNA: TGTGCCAGCAGTCCCGGGAGGGCGGCCTATGGCTACACCTTC. This sequence joins TRBV7-9 and TRBJ1-2; unclear D gene. The V end was cut by 6 bases, the J end by 4 bases, with 15 bases between. The CDR3 runs 14 residues. In germline, CDR1 is SEHNR, CDR2 FQNEAQ (reference sequence).

This chain links TRBV27 with TRBJ2-7; 8 bases are a match to TRBD1. This CDR3 contains 12 residues. Germline V gene lookup returns CDR1 MNHEY and CDR2 SMNVEV (reference sequence). The V segment lost 5 bases and the J segment 9 bases; nucleotides outside the gene matches: 6. This CDR3 is CASSLTGTGQYF. The CDR3 DNA sequence: TGTGCCAGCAGTCTCACCGGGACAGGGCAGTACTTC.

This CDR3 is CASNGDDRIGVYNEQFF. CDR3 bases: TGTGCCAGTAATGGGGACGACCGTATCGGGGTCTACAATGAGCAGTTCTTC. The chain has TRBV19 and TRBJ2-1; D is perhaps TRBD1 or TRBD2 (5 bases each). Trimming took 7 bases from V and 3 from J, leaving 22 bases between them. Per germline, CDR1 LNHDA and CDR2 SQIVND (reference sequence). This CDR3 region has 17 residues.